This is a list of T cell receptor beta chains from one sample in a study of identifying expanded T cells in peripheral blood. Measured with immunoSEQ multiplex PCR; TCRdb has only the in-frame clones, and not every one. The sample includes about 100,000 clones, around 89% of them seen just once. Sequenced input: blood. The receptors stem from a person between 18 and 75 years old in good health. CDR3s include the opening cysteine and the closing phenylalanine or tryptophan. Each record gives: J gene, clone size, V gene, D gene, CDR3 protein, CDR3 DNA. A D gene is named only where the DNA matches it firmly. Not every row has a clone size; where given, it reads once, few, many or a size class.

>TRBJ2-7|.|TRBV5-6|TRBD1
CASSSLGQGAYEQYF
TGTGCCAGCAGCTCCCTGGGACAGGGGGCGTACGAGCAGTACTTC
>TRBJ2-1|few|TRBV9|.
CASSVTGTGYNEQFF
TGTGCCAGCAGCGTCACAGGGACGGGGTACAATGAGCAGTTCTTC
>TRBJ1-2|.|TRBV28|TRBD1
CASSNPGQNYGYTF
TGTGCCAGCAGTAACCCGGGACAGAACTATGGCTACACCTTC
>TRBJ1-2|once|TRBV5-6|.
CASSSRYGYTF
TGTGCCAGCAGCTCGAGGTATGGCTACACCTTC
>TRBJ1-5|.|TRBV7-2|.
CASSLTGSQPQHF
TGTGCCAGCAGCTTAACAGGGAGCCAGCCCCAGCATTTT
>TRBJ2-5|few|TRBV6-6|.
CASSYRFQETQYF
TGTGCCAGCAGTTACCGATTCCAAGAGACCCAGTACTTC
>TRBJ1-4|.|TRBV13|TRBD1
CASSSPGRGQGSEKLFF
TGTGCCAGCAGCTCTCCCGGGAGGGGGCAAGGATCGGAAAAACTGTTTTTT
>TRBJ2-3|.|TRBV18|TRBD2
CASSPGLAGGPSDTQYF
TGTGCCAGCTCACCCGGACTAGCGGGGGGGCCGTCAGATACGCAGTATTTT
>TRBJ2-3|few|TRBV2|.
CASGYTDTQYF
TGTGCCAGTGGGTACACAGATACGCAGTATTTT
>TRBJ1-3|.|TRBV4-1|.
CAGGTIYF
TGCGCGGGAGGCACCATATATTTT
>TRBJ2-1|.|TRBV4-2|TRBD2
CASSPDSGGGYNEQFF
TGTGCCAGCAGCCCCGATAGCGGGGGGGGTTATAATGAGCAGTTCTTC
>TRBJ2-7|.|TRBV7-2|TRBD1
CASSLKGQGLYEQYF
TGTGCCAGCAGCCTAAAGGGACAGGGACTTTACGAGCAGTACTTC
>TRBJ2-5|.|TRBV7-9|TRBD1
CASSPEYGQGVKETQYF
TGTGCCAGCAGCCCAGAGTACGGACAGGGGGTGAAAGAGACCCAGTACTTC
>TRBJ2-6|.|TRBV28|.
CASSSSGSGANVLTF
TGTGCCAGCAGTTCCTCAGGTTCTGGGGCCAACGTCCTGACTTTC
>TRBJ2-3|.|TRBV7-9|.
CASSLEAGTDTQYF
TGTGCCAGCAGCTTAGAGGCAGGCACAGATACGCAGTATTTT
>TRBJ1-5|many|TRBV27|.
CASSRRGSLGNQPQHF
TGTGCCAGCAGCCGAAGGGGATCCCTGGGCAATCAGCCCCAGCATTTT
>TRBJ1-4|.|TRBV4-3|.
CASSRSTGVNEKLFF
TGCGCCAGCAGCCGATCGACAGGAGTTAATGAAAAACTGTTTTTT
>TRBJ1-4|.|TRBV28|TRBD1
CASSLKGANEKLFF
TGTGCCAGCAGTCTTAAGGGGGCAAATGAAAAACTGTTTTTT
>TRBJ1-4|.|TRBV25-1|.
CASRTQDATNEKLFF
TGTGCCAGCAGAACTCAGGATGCAACTAATGAAAAACTGTTTTTT
>TRBJ2-7|.|TRBV11-2|.
CASSLTEYEQYF
TGTGCCAGCAGCTTGACAGAGTACGAGCAGTACTTC
>TRBJ1-5|.|TRBV7-2|.
CASSWNSNQPQHF
TGTGCCAGCAGCTGGAATAGCAATCAGCCCCAGCATTTT
>TRBJ2-7|.|TRBV6-5|.
CASSYSSGGGEQYF
TGTGCCAGCAGTTACTCCTCCGGTGGGGGCGAGCAGTACTTC
>TRBJ2-5|.|TRBV6-1|.
CASSGSGTGETQYF
TGTGCCAGCAGTGGATCAGGGACGGGGGAGACCCAGTACTTC
>TRBJ1-3|.|TRBV29-1|.
CSALQEYAPGNTIYF
TGCAGCGCCCTACAGGAATACGCACCCGGAAACACCATATATTTT
>TRBJ2-7|.|TRBV6-4|.
CASSEGSGGGQDEQYF
TGTGCCAGCAGTGAGGGAAGTGGGGGGGGCCAGGACGAGCAGTACTTC
>TRBJ1-6|few|TRBV7-8|.
CASRLDSLNSPLHF
TGTGCCAGCAGACTCGACAGCCTGAATTCACCCCTCCACTTT
>TRBJ2-2|many|TRBV9|.
CASSVGNTGELFF
TGTGCCAGCAGCGTAGGTAACACCGGGGAGCTGTTTTTT
>TRBJ1-2|.|TRBV7-8|.
CASGGINYGYTF
TGTGCCTCCGGGGGAATTAACTATGGCTACACCTTC
>TRBJ1-1|.|TRBV7-8|.
CASSLLGVEAFF
TGTGCCAGCAGCTTACTCGGGGTTGAAGCTTTCTTT
>TRBJ1-6|few|TRBV7-9|.
CASSFAPLDSPLHF
TGTGCCAGCAGCTTCGCTCCCCTTGATTCACCCCTCCACTTT
>TRBJ1-2|.|TRBV6-1|TRBD1
CASSVTLDRVGGYTF
TGTGCCAGCAGTGTCACTTTAGACAGGGTCGGCGGCTACACCTTC
>TRBJ2-7|.|TRBV5-1|TRBD2
CASSFWGGSYEQYF
TGCGCCAGCAGCTTTTGGGGGGGCTCCTACGAGCAGTACTTC
>TRBJ2-1|.|TRBV5-4|.
CASSLGGSGTYNEQFF
TGTGCCAGCAGCTTGGGAGGTAGCGGAACCTACAATGAGCAGTTCTTC
>TRBJ1-2|.|TRBV27|.
CASRTQGSGYTF
TGTGCCAGCAGAACTCAGGGTTCCGGCTACACCTTC
>TRBJ2-5|.|TRBV30|.
CAWRGGRETQYF
TGTGCCTGGAGGGGGGGAAGAGAGACCCAGTACTTC
>TRBJ2-5|.|TRBV4-1|TRBD2
CASSQSGATPETQYF
TGCGCCAGCAGCCAGAGCGGGGCAACTCCTGAGACCCAGTACTTC
>TRBJ2-7|.|TRBV21-1|.
CASSGPGLGNYEQYF
TGTGCCAGCAGCGGACCGGGACTGGGAAACTACGAGCAGTACTTC
>TRBJ1-2|.|TRBV5-5|.
CASSTAGRSNYGYTF
TGTGCCAGCAGCACGGCGGGACGGAGTAACTATGGCTACACCTTC
>TRBJ1-4|.|TRBV5-1|.
CASSQGPNEKLFF
TGCGCCAGCAGTCAGGGACCGAATGAAAAACTGTTTTTT
>TRBJ1-4|.|TRBV7-8|.
CASSLISGGKLFF
TGTGCCAGCAGCTTAATCTCGGGCGGAAAACTGTTTTTT
>TRBJ1-2|.|TRBV6-1|.
CASSANAGTPAGGYTF
TGTGCCAGCAGTGCTAACGCCGGGACCCCCGCGGGGGGCTACACCTTC
>TRBJ1-2|.|TRBV5-6|.
CASSARSEAIYGYTF
TGTGCCAGCAGCGCCCGGAGTGAGGCGATCTATGGCTACACCTTC
>TRBJ2-7|.|TRBV13|.
CASSLEAGHAYEQYF
TGTGCCAGCAGCTTAGAGGCAGGGCACGCCTACGAGCAGTACTTC
>TRBJ1-4|.|TRBV7-9|.
CASSHSARGEKLFF
TGTGCCAGCAGCCACAGCGCTCGGGGCGAAAAACTGTTTTTT
>TRBJ2-7|.|TRBV5-1|.
CASSLVVGTEEYF
TGCGCCAGCAGCTTGGTAGTCGGGACGGAAGAGTACTTC
>TRBJ2-3|.|TRBV7-2|.
CASSLARDTQYF
TGTGCCAGCAGCTTAGCGCGGGATACGCAGTATTTT
>TRBJ1-5|few|TRBV19|.
CASTMGDLRGPQHF
TGTGCCAGTACCATGGGGGACCTCAGAGGGCCCCAGCATTTT
>TRBJ2-5|.|TRBV7-2|.
CASSFGETQYF
TGTGCCAGCAGCTTTGGTGAGACCCAGTACTTC
>TRBJ2-1|.|TRBV28|.
CASSTLWGRGSYNEQFF
TGTGCCAGCAGTACACTTTGGGGACGGGGGTCCTACAATGAGCAGTTCTTC
>TRBJ2-7|.|TRBV15|.
CATSRAGSSYEQYF
TGTGCCACCAGCAGAGCGGGGAGCTCCTACGAGCAGTACTTC
>TRBJ2-5|.|TRBV20-1|TRBD2
CSKLARETQYF
TGCAGCAAACTAGCGAGAGAGACCCAGTACTTC
>TRBJ1-5|few|TRBV2|.
CASSDQGIGQPQHF
TGTGCCAGCAGTGATCAGGGGATAGGTCAGCCCCAGCATTTT
>TRBJ2-7|.|TRBV2|.
CASKPSVSYEQYF
TGTGCCAGCAAGCCTAGCGTATCCTACGAGCAGTACTTC
>TRBJ2-7|.|TRBV7-2|.
CASSLARMGEQYF
TGTGCCAGCAGCTTAGCGCGAATGGGCGAGCAGTACTTC
>TRBJ1-1|.|TRBV28|TRBD1
CASSSTTGGSAEAFF
TGTGCCAGCAGTTCGACCACAGGGGGCTCGGCTGAAGCTTTCTTT